The source of this T cell receptor beta chain is a study of blood T cell repertoires in COVID-19. Study in general: From the United States, Italy and Spain came samples of acute and convalescent COVID-19.

The CDR3 consists of 14 residues. V dropped 8 bases and J dropped 5 bases, with 13 bases sitting between them. From germline, CDR1 is SNHLY and CDR2 FYNNEI. Methods used by the authors: Estimation of nucleated cell counts relied on the amplification of reference gene primers. The data were produced by immunoSEQ multiplex PCR, yet TCRdb's version contains in-frame clones alone and is incomplete. V, J and clone size were drawn from that table, and D and trimming were deduced from the DNA. The sample has 400,000 or so clones, around 90% seen once. This study enrolled people aged about 18 to 90 from about two dozen US geographic areas.

Sequenced sample: PBMCs or T cells enriched from blood (not recorded which). V gene TRBV2 combines with J gene TRBJ1-6; D perhaps matches TRBD1 (6 bases). The receptor was isolated from a woman in her thirties or forties with acute COVID-19. The CDR3 coding sequence is TGTGCCAGCGCTCGGCGGACAGATAATTCACCCCTCCACTTT. Protein: CASARRTDNSPLHF.